This T cell receptor beta chain was obtained from a study of T cell responses to AZD1222 COVID-19 vaccine. Profiling relied on immunoSEQ multiplex PCR, and the TCRdb table lists in-frame clones only, not all of them. The table records about 100,000 clones, 80% to 95% of them present only once. A remark on this clone: Its matching antigen is unknown.

V was trimmed by 3 bases and J by 4 bases, leaving 6 bases between them. The germline V gene has CDR1 SQVTM and CDR2 ANQGSEA. CDR3 length: 11 residues. General study results and limits: It was only after the peak T cell response that any repertoires were sampled. Across the whole spike, CD4 TCRs peaked at regions 160-218 and 743-854.

Source: peripheral blood, taken on day 0 of AZD1222 vaccination. The chain combines TRBV29-1 with TRBJ1-2; weak D call: TRBD1 (5 bases). This clonotype was sampled from an adult in good health. This CDR3 is CSVDDSYGYTF. CDR3 sequence (DNA): TGCAGCGTTGACGACAGCTATGGCTACACCTTC.